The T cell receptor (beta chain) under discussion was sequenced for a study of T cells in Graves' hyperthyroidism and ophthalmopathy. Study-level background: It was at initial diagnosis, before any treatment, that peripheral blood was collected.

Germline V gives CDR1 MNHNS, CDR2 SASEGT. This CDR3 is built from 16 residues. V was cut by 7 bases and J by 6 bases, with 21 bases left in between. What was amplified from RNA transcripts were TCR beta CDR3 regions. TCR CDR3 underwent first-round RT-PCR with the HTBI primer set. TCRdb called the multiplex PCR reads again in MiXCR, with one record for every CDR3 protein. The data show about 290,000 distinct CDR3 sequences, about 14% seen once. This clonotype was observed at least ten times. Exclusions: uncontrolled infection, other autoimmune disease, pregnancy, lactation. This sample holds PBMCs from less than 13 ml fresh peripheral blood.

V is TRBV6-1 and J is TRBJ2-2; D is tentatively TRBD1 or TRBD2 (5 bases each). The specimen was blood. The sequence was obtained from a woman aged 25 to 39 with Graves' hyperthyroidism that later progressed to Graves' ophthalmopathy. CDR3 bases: TGTGCCAGCACCCCCAGTTTGGGGGTTGGGGCCGGGGAGCTGTTTTTT. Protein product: CASTPSLGVGAGELFF.